The rows below give T cell receptor beta chains drawn from one sample of a study of blood T cell repertoires in COVID-19. Sequencing used immunoSEQ multiplex PCR; TCRdb keeps in-frame clones, though not all of them. Among some 330,000 clones listed, over 85% were seen once. Sequenced input: peripheral blood. The receptor source for this set is a woman in her twenties or thirties with COVID-19, enrolled during active disease. Each CDR3 is given with its conserved first and last residue. Fields, in order: clone size, D gene, J gene, V gene, CDR3 DNA, CDR3 protein. A D gene is named only where the DNA matches it firmly. Clone size is shown for a subset of rows, as once, few, many or a class of expanded clone.

- - TRBJ1-2 TRBV7-9 TGTGCCAGCAGCTCAGGGAACTATGGCTACACCTTC CASSSGNYGYTF
- - TRBJ2-7 TRBV6-5 TGTGCCAGCAGTTATCGACTAGATTCCCACGAGCAGTACTTC CASSYRLDSHEQYF
- TRBD2 TRBJ2-1 TRBV19 TGTGCCAGTAGTGCCCGAACTAGCGGGACCTACAATGAGCAGTTCTTC CASSARTSGTYNEQFF
- TRBD2 TRBJ2-5 TRBV10-3 TGTGCCATCAGTAAAGCGGGAGCTGAAGAGACCCAGTACTTC CAISKAGAEETQYF
once - TRBJ1-2 TRBV6-6 TGTGCCAGCAGTTACGTAACTCCCCGGTACTATGGCTACACCTTC CASSYVTPRYYGYTF
- TRBD2 TRBJ2-3 TRBV3-1/TRBV3-2 TGTGCCAGCAGCCTTTCCTGGACTAGCGGGGGGGCTTTATTAATCGATACGCAGTATTTT CASSLSWTSGGALLIDTQYF
- - TRBJ2-6 TRBV5-4 TGTGCCAGCAGCTTTCCCGGCCAACAGGCGCGGGCCAACGTCCTGACTTTC CASSFPGQQARANVLTF
- - TRBJ1-1 TRBV27 TGTGCCAGCAGCCTTAGGGAGGACACTGAAGCTTTCTTT CASSLREDTEAFF
- TRBD1 TRBJ1-1 TRBV18 TGTGCCAGCTCACCACTGGGACAGGCGGTTGACACTGAAGCTTTCTTT CASSPLGQAVDTEAFF
- - TRBJ2-6 TRBV30 TGTGCCTGCATACAGGGAAAAGGGGCTGGGGCCAACGTCCTGACTTTC CACIQGKGAGANVLTF
- TRBD1 TRBJ2-5 TRBV6-2/TRBV6-3 TGTGCCAGCAGCTCCGGGACAGGCCACCAAGAGACCCAGTACTTC CASSSGTGHQETQYF